The present T cell receptor (beta chain) was sequenced within a study of Graves' ophthalmopathy and Graves' hyperthyroidism. Germline trimming cut 3 bases from V and 4 bases from J; bases unmatched to any gene: 9. The CDR3 extends over 17 amino acids. Germline V gene sequence: CDR1 MGHDK, CDR2 SYGVNS. RNA transcripts served as template for amplifying TCR beta CDR3 sequences. The library came from an HTBI-primed first-round RT-PCR and a second-round multiplex PCR. TCRdb analysed the multiplex PCR reads with MiXCR anew, one entry per CDR3 protein. The top ten clones hold around 1.6% of a sample with about 400,000 distinct CDR3 sequences, about 17% of them seen once. Study results and caveats: The model flagged ophthalmopathy progression at about 68% sensitivity and under 75% specificity. Appearing in blood as well were most expanded thyroid clonotypes above 0.001 frequency.

At least ten counts were recorded for this clonotype. What it recognizes is unknown. Every ophthalmopathy donor presented moderate-to-severe activity, CAS ≥3, NOSPECS ≥4 and duration under 3 months. The authors isolated PBMCs from around 9.8 ml of fresh peripheral blood. Material for sequencing was peripheral blood. This TCR came from a woman aged 18-35 years with Graves' ophthalmopathy. The chain carries TRBV25-1 and TRBJ1-6; TRBD1 agrees at 7 bases. CDR3 in amino acids: CASSDEGQRPYNSPLHF. The CDR3 bases are TGTGCCAGCAGTGACGAGGGACAGCGCCCTTATAATTCACCCCTCCACTTT.